These 9 T cell receptor beta chains share one sample of origin, sequenced in a study of T cell repertoires in cytomegalovirus infection. TCRdb redid the calling of the reads with MiXCR, one entry per CDR3 protein. The sample has approximately 500,000 distinct CDR3 sequences; approximately 15% are singletons. Sample: CD8+ T cells from PBMCs. All receptors derive from a human donor in good health (CMV status not recorded). Some clones in this sample may be carry-over from other donors' samples.

The sample holds many counts of this clonotype. This chain joins TRBV6-1 and TRBJ2-5; the match to TRBD1 covers 12 bases. This CDR3 spans 15 amino acids. The J segment lost 5 bases and the V segment lost 4 bases, leaving 5 bases of the junction unmatched. Per the germline V gene, CDR1 is MNHNS and CDR2 is SASEGT. The CDR3 DNA reads TGTGCCAGCAGTGGGGGGACAGGGGGCTGGGAGACCCAGTACTTC. Its protein is CASSGGTGGWETQYF.

The chain links TRBV27 to TRBJ1-2; 9 bases match TRBD1. The J segment lost 4 bases and the V segment lost 9 bases, leaving 6 bases of the junction unmatched. Germline CDR1 is MNHEY and CDR2 is SMNVEV (reference sequence). The CDR3 is made up of 13 amino acids. The CDR3 protein is CASWGGQGYGYTF. The CDR3 DNA follows: TGTGCCAGTTGGGGGGGACAGGGCTATGGCTACACCTTC.

The chain joins TRBV6-5 to TRBJ1-2; D is unresolved. Between the trimmed V and J ends, which lost 5 bases and 4 bases, there was a span of 11 bases. Germline V gene data show CDR1 as MNHEY and CDR2 as SVGAGI. The CDR3 is 13 amino acids. The CDR3 DNA is TGTGCCAGCAGTCTAACACGCACCTATGGCTACACCTTC. It translates to CASSLTRTYGYTF.

The chain employs TRBV28 and TRBJ1-5, with TRBD1 as a possible D gene (6 bases). Germline V gene sequence: CDR1 MDHEN, CDR2 SYDVKM. The CDR3 runs to 14 residues. The germline V and J ends were trimmed by 5 bases and 7 bases, with 15 bases remaining between them. CDR3 loop: CASSNTGKRQPQHF. The CDR3 DNA sequence: TGTGCCAGCAGTAATACAGGGAAGAGACAGCCCCAGCATTTT. The complete variable domain, with remaining parts taken from reference TRBV28 and TRBJ1-5, reads DVKVTQSSRYLVKRTGEKVFLECVQDMDHENMFWYRQDPGLGLRLIYFSYDVKMKEKGDIPEGYSVSREKKERFSLILESASTNQTSMYLCASSNTGKRQPQHFGDGTRLSIL.

This clonotype was seen only a few times. The chain recombines TRBV2 with TRBJ2-3; possibly TRBD2 for D (6 bases). The V gene lost 2 bases and the J gene lost 0 bases, with 9 bases spanning the gap. The germline CDR1 and CDR2 sequences are SNHLY and FYNNEI. The CDR3 length is 15 residues. DNA of the CDR3: TGTGCCAGCAGTGAAATAGCGGCTAGCACAGATACGCAGTATTTT. This sequence encodes CASSEIAASTDTQYF.

This clonotype was detected ten times or more. The CDR3, as DNA: TGTGCCAGCAGCCACGGACAGAATCAAGAGACCCAGTACTTC. Residues: CASSHGQNQETQYF. The chain has TRBV7-9 and TRBJ2-5; D may be TRBD1 (6 bases). Per the germline V gene, CDR1 is SEHNR and CDR2 is FQNEAQ (reference sequence). The CDR3 is 14 amino acids. Deletions cut 5 bases from V and 2 bases from J, with 12 bases between. Full variable domain (missing parts from reference TRBV7-9 and TRBJ2-5): DTGVSQNPRHKITKRGQNVTFRCDPISEHNRLYWYRQTLGQGPEFLTYFQNEAQLEKSRLLSDRFSAERPKGSFSTLEIQRTEQGDSAMYLCASSHGQNQETQYFGPGTRLLVL.

This clonotype was detected a few times. V gene TRBV2 combines with J gene TRBJ2-7, with a tentative D call TRBD1 (5 bases). V lost 8 bases and J lost 6, with 5 bases in between. The CDR3 extends over 9 amino acids. The germline V gene has CDR1 SNHLY and CDR2 FYNNEI. CDR3 sequence reads: CASGAEQYF. The CDR3 DNA is TGTGCCAGCGGGGCCGAGCAGTACTTC.

This clonotype was counted ten times or more. The CDR3 nucleotides are TGTGCCAGCAGCACCGACGGAGAGGGCGGACGTAGCACAGATACGCAGTATTTT. Translating it yields CASSTDGEGGRSTDTQYF. This chain uses TRBV11-2 with TRBJ2-3; D might be TRBD2 (5 bases). Trimming pared 5 bases from V and 0 bases from J, leaving 21 bases between. This CDR3 spans 18 amino acids. Per germline, CDR1 SGHAT and CDR2 FQNNGV.

This clonotype was observed at least ten times. The V and J genes are TRBV4-2 and TRBJ1-1; D is undetermined. V lost 0 bases to trimming and J lost 0 bases, with 11 bases between them. Germline V gives CDR1 LGHNA, CDR2 YNFKEQ. The CDR3 loop spans 16 amino acids. This CDR3 is CASSQDASDLNTEAFF. DNA for the CDR3: TGTGCCAGCAGCCAAGACGCCTCAGACCTGAACACTGAAGCTTTCTTT.